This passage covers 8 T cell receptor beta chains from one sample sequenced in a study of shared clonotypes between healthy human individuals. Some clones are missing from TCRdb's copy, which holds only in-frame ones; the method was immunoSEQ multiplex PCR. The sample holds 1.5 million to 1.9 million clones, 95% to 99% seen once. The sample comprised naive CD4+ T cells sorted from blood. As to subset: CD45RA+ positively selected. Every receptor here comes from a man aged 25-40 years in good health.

DNA for the CDR3: TGTGCCAGCAGTGAGAGAGGCGGGAGTTATGCCGAGGCCTACAATGAGCAGTTCTTC. It codes for CASSERGGSYAEAYNEQFF. V and J are TRBV2 and TRBJ2-1; 7 positions match TRBD2. V lost 3 bases and J lost 2; bases outside the gene matches: 16. Germline V gene sequence: CDR1 SNHLY, CDR2 FYNNEI. This CDR3 is built from 19 residues.

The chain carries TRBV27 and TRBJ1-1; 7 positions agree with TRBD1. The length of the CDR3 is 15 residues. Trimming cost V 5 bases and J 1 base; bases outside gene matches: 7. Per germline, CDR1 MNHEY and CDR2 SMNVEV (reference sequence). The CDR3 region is CASSPLGTANTEAFF. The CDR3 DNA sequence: TGTGCCAGCAGTCCCCTCGGGACAGCGAACACTGAAGCTTTCTTT.

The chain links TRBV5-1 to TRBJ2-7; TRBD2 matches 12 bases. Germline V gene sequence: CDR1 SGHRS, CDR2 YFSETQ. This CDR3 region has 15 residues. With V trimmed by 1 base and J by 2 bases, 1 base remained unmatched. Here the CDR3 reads CASSLPSGRAYEQYF. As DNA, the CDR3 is TGCGCCAGCAGCTTGCCTAGCGGGAGGGCCTACGAGCAGTACTTC. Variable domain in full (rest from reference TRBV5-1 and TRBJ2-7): KAGVTQTPRYLIKTRGQQVTLSCSPISGHRSVSWYQQTPGQGLQFLFEYFSETQRNKGNFPGRFSGRQFSNSRSEMNVSTLELGDSALYLCASSLPSGRAYEQYFGPGTRLTVT.

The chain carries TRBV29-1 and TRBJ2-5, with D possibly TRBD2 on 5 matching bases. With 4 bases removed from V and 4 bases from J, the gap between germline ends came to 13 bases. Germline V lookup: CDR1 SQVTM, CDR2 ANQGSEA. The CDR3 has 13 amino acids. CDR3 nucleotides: TGCAGCGTTGGGGGTGAGGGCGGAGAGACCCAGTACTTC. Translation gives CSVGGEGGETQYF.

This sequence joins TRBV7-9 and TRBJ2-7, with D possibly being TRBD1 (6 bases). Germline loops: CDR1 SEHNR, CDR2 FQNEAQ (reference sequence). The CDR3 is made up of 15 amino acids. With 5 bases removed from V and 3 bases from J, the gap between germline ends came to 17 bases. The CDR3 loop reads CASSPTGRTDYEQYF. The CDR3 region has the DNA TGTGCCAGCAGCCCCACCGGAAGGACAGACTACGAGCAGTACTTC.

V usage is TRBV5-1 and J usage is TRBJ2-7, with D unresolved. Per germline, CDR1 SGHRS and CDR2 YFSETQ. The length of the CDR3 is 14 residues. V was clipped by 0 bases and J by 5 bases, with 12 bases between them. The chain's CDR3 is CASSLEGKIDEQYF. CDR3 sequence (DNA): TGCGCCAGCAGCTTGGAGGGCAAGATTGACGAGCAGTACTTC.

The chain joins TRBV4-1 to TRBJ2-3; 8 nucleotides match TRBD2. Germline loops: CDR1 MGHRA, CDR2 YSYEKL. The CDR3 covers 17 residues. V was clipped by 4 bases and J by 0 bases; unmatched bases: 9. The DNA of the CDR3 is TGCGCCAGCAGCCCATCAGTTAGCGGGGCTAGCACAGATACGCAGTATTTT. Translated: CASSPSVSGASTDTQYF.

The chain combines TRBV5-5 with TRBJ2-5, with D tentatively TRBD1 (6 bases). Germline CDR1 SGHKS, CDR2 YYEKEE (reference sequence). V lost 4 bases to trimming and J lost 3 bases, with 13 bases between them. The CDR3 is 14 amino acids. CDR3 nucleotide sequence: TGTGCCAGCAGCATTGCAGGGGTTGAAGAGACCCAGTACTTC. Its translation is CASSIAGVEETQYF.